This T cell receptor (beta chain) came from a study of long-term antiretroviral therapy in people with HIV. Regarding the study as a whole: CDR3 lengths in HIV samples spanned a narrower range than controls. At every time point, clones expanded before ART dominated the repertoire.

V lost 7 bases and J lost 5, with 11 bases in between. This CDR3 has 13 residues. Germline V gene lookup returns CDR1 SEHNR and CDR2 FQNEAQ (reference sequence). Points on this clone: What it binds is unknown.

Sequencing used immunoSEQ v3.0 at survey level. Assay: immunoSEQ multiplex PCR; the TCRdb copy retains only in-frame clones and omits some. The data contain some 15,000 clones, 81% of them singletons. The receptor was isolated from a man aged 25-40 years with HIV. The chain links TRBV7-9 to TRBJ1-4; no definite D call. The sequenced sample was unsorted PBMCs, obtained around 1.2 years before starting antiretroviral therapy. The CDR3 DNA sequence: TGTGCCAGCATCAAGACGGGGAATGAAAAACTGTTTTTT. This gives the protein CASIKTGNEKLFF.